The 17 T cell receptor beta chains presented below share a single source sample, sequenced in a study of OX40 agonist ivuxolimab in advanced cancers. Data came from immunoSEQ multiplex PCR; TCRdb stores just in-frame clones and leaves some out. This sample yields fewer than 85,000 clones, of which approximately 90% are seen a single time; around 9.9% belongs to the top ten. This material consisted of CD4+ or CD8+ T cells sorted from blood, taken in a trial of the OX40 agonist ivuxolimab. Source of these receptors: an adult with an advanced solid tumor such as melanoma, head and neck, liver or kidney cancer.

The chain couples TRBV27 to TRBJ1-6, with TRBD1 as a possible D gene (6 bases). Germline values: CDR1 MNHEY, CDR2 SMNVEV (reference sequence). Trimming cost V 2 bases and J 11 bases, with 16 bases left between them. CDR3 length equals 15 residues. This chain's CDR3 is CASSLGTPMGTPLHF. CDR3 sequence (DNA): TGTGCCAGCAGTTTAGGGACACCCATGGGGACACCCCTCCACTTT.

The rearrangement joins TRBV14 to TRBJ2-7, with D perhaps TRBD2 (6 bases). The CDR3 totals 14 residues. V was cut by 4 bases and J by 1 base, with 11 bases left in between. Germline loops: CDR1 SGHDN, CDR2 FVKESK. For the CDR3, the DNA is TGTGCCAGCAGCCGTCTGCGGGGTTCCTACGAGCAGTACTTC. This gives the protein CASSRLRGSYEQYF.

J is TRBJ2-5 and V is TRBV5-4; the D is unclear. The CDR3 covers 13 residues. The ends were cut back, 2 bases at V and 2 bases at J, with 7 bases in the middle. CDR1 SGHNT and CDR2 YYREEE come from the germline V gene (reference sequence). CDR3 loop: CASSFDEQETQYF. The CDR3 bases are TGTGCCAGCAGCTTCGACGAGCAAGAGACCCAGTACTTC.

The V gene is TRBV4-1, the J gene TRBJ2-7; D ambiguous. Trimming removed 1 base at V and 3 bases at J, with 10 bases between. CDR3 length equals 14 residues. Germline V gives CDR1 MGHRA, CDR2 YSYEKL. CDR3 protein: CASSQGDMNYEQYF. The CDR3 DNA is TGCGCCAGCAGCCAAGGCGACATGAACTACGAGCAGTACTTC.

V usage is TRBV2 and J usage is TRBJ2-2; D unclear. V was clipped by 7 bases and J by 8 bases, with 20 bases between them. This CDR3 region has 15 residues. Germline CDR1 reads SNHLY; CDR2 reads FYNNEI. This chain's CDR3 is CASIISAKNGGELFF. For the CDR3, the DNA is TGTGCCAGCATCATAAGCGCTAAAAATGGAGGGGAGCTGTTTTTT.

This chain connects TRBV9 to TRBJ2-7, with a weak D call TRBD2 (5 bases). V lost 2 bases and J lost 5, with 14 bases in between. This CDR3 has 14 amino acids. The germline CDR1 and CDR2 sequences are SGDLS and YYNGEE. The CDR3 DNA is TGTGCCAGCAGCGTCGGGGAACGATGGCACGAGCAGTACTTC. It translates to CASSVGERWHEQYF.

The V gene is TRBV6-1, the J gene TRBJ2-1; D may be TRBD2 (6 bases). Trimming removed 7 bases at V and 3 bases at J, with 13 bases between. Germline CDR1 MNHNS, CDR2 SASEGT. This CDR3 has 14 residues. CDR3 sequence: CASTRRDSYNEQFF. CDR3 DNA: TGTGCCAGCACCCGGCGGGATAGCTACAATGAGCAGTTCTTC.

V and J are TRBV29-1 and TRBJ2-7; D unresolved. This CDR3 region has 12 residues. CDR1 is SQVTM, CDR2 ANQGSEA, per germline. V lost 1 base, J lost 1 base, and 5 bases lay in between. The CDR3 sequence: CSVEGRSYEQYF. CDR3 DNA sequence: TGCAGCGTTGAAGGCCGATCCTACGAGCAGTACTTC.

This chain connects TRBV7-9 to TRBJ2-1, with 13 bases matching TRBD2. Germline V gene data show CDR1 as SEHNR and CDR2 as FQNEAQ (reference sequence). J lost 8 bases, V lost 4 bases, and 8 bases had no gene match. CDR3 size: 16 residues. The CDR3 coding sequence is TGTGCCAGCAGCTCGCCGGGACTAGCGGGAATGGATGAGCAGTTCTTC. It yields the protein CASSSPGLAGMDEQFF.

Only a few counts were recorded for this clone. V gene TRBV19 combines with J gene TRBJ1-1; perhaps TRBD1 as D (5 bases). The CDR3 is made up of 15 amino acids. The ends were cut back, 7 bases at V and 4 bases at J, with 19 bases in the middle. The germline V gene has CDR1 LNHDA and CDR2 SQIVND (reference sequence). This CDR3 reads CASTGTALGVTEAFF. The DNA of the CDR3 is TGTGCCAGTACCGGGACGGCCCTAGGGGTCACTGAAGCTTTCTTT. The complete variable domain, with remaining parts taken from reference TRBV19 and TRBJ1-1, reads DGGITQSPKYLFRKEGQNVTLSCEQNLNHDAMYWYRQDPGQGLRLIYYSQIVNDFQKGDIAEGYSVSREKKESFPLTVTSAQKNPTAFYLCASTGTALGVTEAFFGQGTRLTVV.

The rearrangement links TRBV18 to TRBJ2-3; no definite D call. In germline, CDR1 is KGHSH, CDR2 LQKENI. The ends were cut back, 2 bases at V and 0 bases at J, with 9 bases in the middle. The CDR3 covers 15 residues. CDR3 sequence: CASSPGQISTDTQYF. CDR3 DNA: TGTGCCAGCTCACCAGGTCAGATTAGCACAGATACGCAGTATTTT.

As DNA, the CDR3 is TGTGCCAGCAGCTTAGGGGTACTAGCGGGAGGGTATGAGCAGTTCTTC. Encoded protein: CASSLGVLAGGYEQFF. The chain couples TRBV7-9 to TRBJ2-1; 13 bases map to TRBD2. Germline CDR1 reads SEHNR; CDR2 reads FQNEAQ (reference sequence). The J segment lost 8 bases and the V segment lost 1 base, leaving 5 bases of the junction unmatched. CDR3 length: 16 residues.

This rearrangement joins TRBV29-1 to TRBJ2-3, with 8 bases fitting TRBD2. The CDR3 spans 13 residues. The germline gives CDR1 SQVTM, CDR2 ANQGSEA. V dropped 7 bases and J dropped 3; count of bases not matched to a gene: 6. CDR3 DNA sequence: TGCAGCGCCTTAGCGGGGCCGACAGATACGCAGTATTTT. Protein product: CSALAGPTDTQYF.

This chain joins TRBV4-2 and TRBJ2-5, with a possible D match to TRBD2 (6 bases). The DNA end favors TRBJ2-7, so the J call may be wrong. The CDR3 runs 17 residues. The germline CDR1 and CDR2 sequences are LGHNA and YNFKEQ. CDR3 DNA: TGTGCCAGCAGCCAAGTTCGCCGGGACTTCTTCTCCTACGAGCAGTACTTC. As protein: CASSQVRRDFFSYEQYF.

The V gene is TRBV5-1, the J gene TRBJ2-3, with D tentatively TRBD2 (5 bases). Trimming pared 4 bases from V and 4 bases from J, leaving 16 bases between. CDR1 SGHRS and CDR2 YFSETQ come from the germline V gene. This CDR3 has 15 residues. CDR3 DNA: TGCGCCAGCAGCCTATGGGAATTTAGCGCAGATACGCAGTATTTT. Its protein product is CASSLWEFSADTQYF.

This chain connects TRBV7-9 to TRBJ2-7; D uncertain. Germline V gives CDR1 SEHNR, CDR2 FQNEAQ (reference sequence). V was cut by 5 bases and J by 1 base, with 15 bases left in between. This CDR3 is 15 amino acids long. The chain's CDR3 is CASSTEPTLSYEQYF. Here the CDR3 DNA reads TGTGCCAGCAGCACCGAACCGACCCTATCCTACGAGCAGTACTTC.

This chain joins TRBV5-4 and TRBJ2-3; D may be TRBD1 or TRBD2 (5 bases each). This CDR3 is built from 11 residues. Germline CDR1 is SGHNT and CDR2 is YYREEE (reference sequence). V was trimmed by 0 bases and J by 12 bases, leaving 8 bases between them. The CDR3 region is CASSLGDAQYF. The CDR3 DNA follows: TGTGCCAGCAGCTTGGGGGACGCACAGTATTTT.